This T cell receptor beta chain was captured in a study of cytomegalovirus exposure and HLA in healthy donors. Study outcomes and limitations: Earlier analysis yielded a pattern in which most TCR beta V segments were productive about 90% or about 30% of the time.

This CDR3 has 15 amino acids. Germline trimming cut 6 bases from V and 1 base from J; bases unmatched to any gene: 8. Germline loops: CDR1 MNHEY, CDR2 SMNVEV (reference sequence). In regard to this clone: The antigen remains undetermined.

Primers included in the PCR were 60 Vbeta and 13 Jbeta primers. Clones were read by immunoSEQ multiplex PCR, and TCRdb kept only the in-frame ones, dropping some. The data show around 190,000 clones, with around 77% seen just once and about 2.7% held by the top ten. This TCR was recovered from a woman in her twenties or thirties in good health and CMV-seronegative. Sample: PBMCs. V is TRBV27 and J is TRBJ2-5; 7 bases match TRBD1. The CDR3 nucleotides read TGTGCCAGCAGAAAACAGGGGCCCCCCCAAGAGACCCAGTACTTC. Translation: CASRKQGPPQETQYF.